This T cell receptor (beta chain) stems from a study of read filtering for tumor transcriptome and immune sequencing. About the research overall: Among patients, some 17 were male and around 13 female, aged about 45 to 85 (mean roughly 64). RNA-seq yielded only 85 to 1273 TCR reads, IR-seq about 4 to 10.27 million. Study results and caveats: IR-seq and RNA-seq agreed better without single-read clonotypes. IR-seq captured clonotypes deeper and more reliably than RNA-seq.

Molecular barcoded adaptors covering alpha/delta and beta/gamma chains were used on approximately 400 ng RNA. MiXCR, run by TCRdb on the reads, gives a single entry per CDR3 protein. The sample has 85,000 or so distinct CDR3 sequences; around 12% are singletons. This clonotype was counted at least ten times. The antigen remains unidentified. CDR1 and CDR2 from the germline V gene are MNHNS and SASEGT. The junction had 3 bases not matched to a gene; V was cut back by 2 bases and J by 3 bases. The CDR3 loop spans 15 amino acids. Sequencing was performed on a population of CD138-negative cells sorted from bone marrow. This receptor was obtained from a donor aged 40 or over with multiple myeloma. The chain has TRBV6-1 and TRBJ2-7; 11 bases match TRBD2. CDR3 region: CASSELAGGFYEQYF. The CDR3 DNA reads TGTGCCAGCAGTGAACTAGCGGGAGGATTCTACGAGCAGTACTTC.